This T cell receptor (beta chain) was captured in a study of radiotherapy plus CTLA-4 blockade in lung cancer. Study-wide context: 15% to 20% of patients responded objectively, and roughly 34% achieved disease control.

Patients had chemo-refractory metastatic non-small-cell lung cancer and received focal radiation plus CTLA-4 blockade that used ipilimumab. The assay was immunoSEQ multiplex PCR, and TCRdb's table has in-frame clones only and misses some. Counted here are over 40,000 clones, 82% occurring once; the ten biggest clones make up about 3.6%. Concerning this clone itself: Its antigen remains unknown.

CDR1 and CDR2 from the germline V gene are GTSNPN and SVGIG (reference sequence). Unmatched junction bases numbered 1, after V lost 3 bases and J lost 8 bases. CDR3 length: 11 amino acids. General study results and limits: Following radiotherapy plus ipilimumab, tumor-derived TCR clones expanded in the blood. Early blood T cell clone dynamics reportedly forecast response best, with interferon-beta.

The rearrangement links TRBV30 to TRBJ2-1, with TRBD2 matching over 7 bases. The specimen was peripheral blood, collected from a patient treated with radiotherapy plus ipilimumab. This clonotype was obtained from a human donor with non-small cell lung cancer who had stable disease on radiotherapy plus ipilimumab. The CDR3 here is CAWSAGDEQFF. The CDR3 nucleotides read TGTGCCTGGAGCGCGGGGGATGAGCAGTTCTTC.